One and the same sample provided the 10 T cell receptor beta chains below, sequenced in a study of shared clonotypes between healthy human individuals. Measured with immunoSEQ multiplex PCR; TCRdb has only the in-frame clones, and not every one. The sample has some 2,500,000 clones, 93% seen once. The sequenced material came from naive CD4+ T cells from PBMCs. The subset: CD45RA+ positively selected. The source of these receptors is a young man in good health. Some clones in this sample may be carry-over from other donors' samples.

The V and J genes are TRBV15 and TRBJ1-4; a possible D gene is TRBD1 (5 bases). The V gene lost 8 bases and the J gene lost 7 bases, with 14 bases spanning the gap. CDR1 is LNHNV, CDR2 YYDKDF, per germline (reference sequence). This CDR3 is 13 amino acids long. CDR3 in DNA: TGTGCCACCTCGGTCGGGGCGCGTGAAAAACTGTTTTTT. Protein: CATSVGAREKLFF.

The rearrangement uses TRBV5-1 and TRBJ2-5; D might be TRBD1 or TRBD2, each matching 5 bases. The CDR3 length is 20 residues. Trimming removed 1 base at V and 5 bases at J, with 30 bases between. Germline-derived CDR1 and CDR2 are SGHRS and YFSETQ. CDR3 nucleotides: TGCGCCAGCAGCTTGAAGGGGTTGGGGTCGTCGAGATTTGGGACGGAGACCCAGTACTTC. It encodes CASSLKGLGSSRFGTETQYF.

The chain uses TRBV5-4 and TRBJ1-2; D possibly corresponds to TRBD1 (5 bases). Trimming cost V 4 bases and J 5 bases, with 21 bases left between them. Looked up from germline, CDR1 is SGHNT and CDR2 is YYREEE (reference sequence). The CDR3 totals 16 residues. The CDR3: CASSPVIAQGGYGYTF. The CDR3 region has the DNA TGTGCCAGCAGCCCGGTTATAGCTCAGGGAGGTTATGGCTACACCTTC.

The rearrangement joins TRBV29-1 to TRBJ1-2; 7 positions match TRBD1. The germline V gene encodes CDR1 SQVTM and CDR2 ANQGSEA. Germline trimming cut 2 bases from V and 3 bases from J; bases unmatched to any gene: 3. The CDR3 has 13 amino acids. CDR3 coding DNA: TGCAGCGTTGAAACTACAGGGGACTATGGCTACACCTTC. Its translation is CSVETTGDYGYTF.

This clone appeared a single time. The rearrangement joins TRBV4-1 to TRBJ2-1; D remains ambiguous. Germline assignment: CDR1 MGHRA and CDR2 YSYEKL. Trimming left V 0 bases short and J 5 bases short, with 17 bases between. The CDR3 loop spans 17 amino acids. In nucleotides, the CDR3 is TGCGCCAGCAGCCAAGATAGATTGGCGGAATCCCACAATGAGCAGTTCTTC. Its translation: CASSQDRLAESHNEQFF.

In regard to this clone: The sample holds other DNA sequences that translate to the same CDR3. The rearrangement uses TRBV5-1 and TRBJ2-5; unclear D gene. CDR1 SGHRS and CDR2 YFSETQ come from the germline V gene. This CDR3 contains 13 residues. V lost 0 bases to trimming and J lost 5 bases, with 8 bases between them. DNA of the CDR3: TGCGCCAGCAGCTTGGGTTCTCGGGAGACCCAGTACTTC. This codes for CASSLGSRETQYF.

The rearrangement uses TRBV10-3 and TRBJ2-1; TRBD1 might be the D (7 bases). Germline CDR1 and CDR2: ENHRY and SYGVKD. The length of the CDR3 is 13 residues. V was clipped by 7 bases and J by 6 bases, with 13 bases between them. CDR3 residues: CAITNRGGNEQFF. In nucleotides, the CDR3 is TGTGCCATCACTAACAGGGGAGGCAATGAGCAGTTCTTC.

This clone is a singleton in its sample. The chain combines TRBV10-2 with TRBJ2-1; D tentatively reads TRBD1 or TRBD2 (6 bases each). This CDR3 is 14 amino acids long. V was shortened by 6 bases and J by 3 bases, with 12 bases between the two germline ends. The germline V gene encodes CDR1 WSHSY and CDR2 SAAADI. Here the CDR3 DNA reads TGCGCCAGCAGCGCGGGACAACGCTACAATGAGCAGTTCTTC. Translating it yields CASSAGQRYNEQFF.

CDR3 residues: CATSRGREVPWNEQFF. CDR3 nucleotides: TGTGCCACCAGCAGGGGGCGGGAGGTCCCCTGGAATGAGCAGTTCTTC. The chain combines TRBV15 with TRBJ2-1; 8 bases are a match to TRBD2. There are 16 residues in the CDR3. Germline-derived CDR1 and CDR2 are LNHNV and YYDKDF (reference sequence). V lost 3 bases, J lost 7 bases, and 11 bases stayed unmatched.

J is TRBJ1-2 and V is TRBV28, with D perhaps TRBD1 (5 bases). Per germline, CDR1 MDHEN and CDR2 SYDVKM. CDR3 length equals 14 residues. Trimming took 7 bases from V and 3 from J, leaving 15 bases between them. The CDR3 region is CASNIPGGYYGYTF. CDR3 bases: TGTGCCAGCAACATTCCTGGGGGATACTATGGCTACACCTTC.